Presented here are 9 T cell receptor beta chains from one specimen sequenced in a study of cytomegalovirus exposure and HLA in healthy donors. Generated by immunoSEQ multiplex PCR, the TCRdb table keeps only in-frame clones and is missing some. Seen here are fewer than 200,000 clones, around nine tenths observed once, and the top ten hold approximately 2%. Specimen: PBMCs. The receptors come from a woman aged 18-29 years in good health and CMV-seronegative.

This clone came up a few times. The chain uses TRBV2 and TRBJ2-7, with D possibly being TRBD1 (6 bases). The CDR3 is 12 amino acids. V gave up 6 bases and J gave up 6 bases, with 12 bases separating them. CDR1 is SNHLY, CDR2 FYNNEI, per germline. The CDR3 loop is CASRLQGPEQYF. The CDR3 region has the DNA TGTGCCAGCAGGCTACAGGGACCCGAGCAGTACTTC.

This chain uses TRBV6-5 with TRBJ2-1; D not resolved. Per germline, CDR1 MNHEY and CDR2 SVGAGI. The V end lost 0 bases, the J end lost 3 bases, and 9 bases lay between the germline ends. CDR3 length equals 15 residues. The CDR3 reads CASSYSSADYNEQFF. Written as DNA, the CDR3 is TGTGCCAGCAGTTACTCGAGTGCCGACTACAATGAGCAGTTCTTC.

V gene TRBV7-5 combines with J gene TRBJ2-7; the table's D call, TRBD2, has no DNA check behind it. TRBV7-5 corresponds to a pseudogene. The CDR3 has 18 amino acids. Here the CDR3 DNA reads TGTGCCAGAAGCCAAAGGACTAGCGGTTTGGGACCCCCCTACGAGCAGTACTTC. This translates into CARSQRTSGLGPPYEQYF.

The CDR3 bases are TGTGCCGGAGACAGGGGGAATAACTATGGCTACACCTTC. Translating it yields CAGDRGNNYGYTF. The genes are TRBV2 and TRBJ1-2; 9 positions agree with TRBD1. V shed 11 bases and J 1 base; nucleotides not matched to a gene: 5. The CDR3 contains 13 residues. Germline values: CDR1 SNHLY, CDR2 FYNNEI.

J is TRBJ2-5 and V is TRBV10-1; D is uncertain. The germline V and J ends were trimmed by 4 bases and 2 bases, with 5 bases remaining between them. CDR3 size: 12 residues. The V gene's germline CDR1 is WNHNN and CDR2 SYGVQD (reference sequence). CDR3 in amino acids: CASSVLQETQYF. Here the CDR3 DNA reads TGCGCCAGCAGTGTACTACAAGAGACCCAGTACTTC.

The J gene is TRBJ1-1, the V gene TRBV14; D not certain. Per germline, CDR1 SGHDN and CDR2 FVKESK. The CDR3 is made up of 18 amino acids. Trimming removed 4 bases at V and 0 bases at J, with 21 bases between. DNA of the CDR3: TGTGCCAGCAGCCGGTACACACCCTCACCGTTCATGAACACTGAAGCTTTCTTT. Translated, it gives CASSRYTPSPFMNTEAFF.

V is TRBV21-1 and J is TRBJ1-5; the table names TRBD1, a call not compared with the DNA. TRBV21-1 constitutes a pseudogene. CDR3 length: 15 residues. The CDR3 nucleotides read TGTGCCAGCAGCAGGAGACAGGGGGACAATCAGCCCCAGCATTTT. Translation gives CASSRRQGDNQPQHF.

V gene TRBV5-1 combines with J gene TRBJ2-2; D is possibly TRBD2 (6 bases). The V end lost 4 bases, the J end lost 6 bases, and 16 bases lay between the germline ends. CDR1 and CDR2 from the germline V gene are SGHRS and YFSETQ. This CDR3 contains 15 residues. CDR3 nucleotide sequence: TGCGCCAGCAGCCCCTCCTGGAGGGTCGCCGGGGAGCTGTTTTTT. It translates to CASSPSWRVAGELFF.

This chain connects TRBV6-4 to TRBJ1-4; possibly TRBD1 for D (5 bases). With 2 bases removed from V and 8 bases from J, the gap between germline ends came to 18 bases. This CDR3 has 16 amino acids. In germline, CDR1 is MRHNA, CDR2 SNTAGT. The CDR3 region is CASSDRPGGASEKLFF. The CDR3 DNA follows: TGTGCCAGCAGTGACCGACCGGGAGGGGCCTCCGAAAAACTGTTTTTT.